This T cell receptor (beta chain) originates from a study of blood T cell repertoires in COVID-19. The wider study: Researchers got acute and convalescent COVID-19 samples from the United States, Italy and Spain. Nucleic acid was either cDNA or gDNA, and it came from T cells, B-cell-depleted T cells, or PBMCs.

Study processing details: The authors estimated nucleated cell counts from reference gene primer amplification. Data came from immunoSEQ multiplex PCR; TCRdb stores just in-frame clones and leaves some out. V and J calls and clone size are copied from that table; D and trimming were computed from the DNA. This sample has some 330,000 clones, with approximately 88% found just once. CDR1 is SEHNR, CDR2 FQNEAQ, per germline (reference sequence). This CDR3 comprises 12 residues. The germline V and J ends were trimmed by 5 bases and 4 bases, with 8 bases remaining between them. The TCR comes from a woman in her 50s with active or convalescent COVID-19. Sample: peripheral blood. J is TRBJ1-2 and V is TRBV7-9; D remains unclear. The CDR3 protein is CASSQITYGYTF. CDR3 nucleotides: TGTGCCAGCAGCCAGATTACCTATGGCTACACCTTC.